Given below is one TCR beta chain in context. Its antigen is undetermined. These data belong to a study of shared clonotypes between healthy human individuals. Findings and caveats of the study: Non-shared clonotypes were found to have lower generation probabilities than the clonotypes that were shared by all four of the sorted-subset donors. Sequencing depth was expected to influence donor clonotype sharing.

TCRdb keeps only in-frame clones here, not all; method: immunoSEQ multiplex PCR. Among about 1.5 million clones listed, roughly 97% were seen once. In germline, CDR1 is SNHLY, CDR2 FYNNEI. This CDR3 has 13 amino acids. V lost 0 bases to trimming and J lost 7 bases, with 10 bases between them. The source is a man aged 25 to 40 in good health. This sequence joins TRBV2 and TRBJ2-7; possible D gene TRBD2, 6 bases. Sample: naive CD4+ T cells sorted from blood. Stated subset: CD45RA+ positively selected. The CDR3 region is CASSEATRGEQYF. The CDR3 coding sequence is TGTGCCAGCAGTGAAGCCACTCGGGGGGAGCAGTACTTC.